This TCR beta chain emerged from a study of T-cell reconstitution after alpha-beta-depleted transplantation in children. The authors prepared the TCRbeta library with unique molecular identifiers. One entry per CDR3 protein results from TCRdb running MiXCR on the PCR reads. The table includes 200,000 to 300,000 distinct CDR3 sequences, 12% detected once. This clonotype was recorded at least ten times. The sequencing here drew on PBMCs from the stem cell graft donor, taken from the stem cell graft. This TCR was recovered from a human donor who donated a stem cell graft to a child with acute lymphoblastic leukemia.

The CDR3 sequence is CASSGYQGISGNTIYF. The CDR3 DNA is TGTGCCAGCAGCGGATATCAGGGGATCTCTGGAAACACCATATATTTT. The chain has TRBV9 and TRBJ1-3, with D possibly matching TRBD1 (6 bases). The CDR3 sequence is 16 residues long. Germline CDR1 is SGDLS and CDR2 is YYNGEE. The V and J ends lost 3 bases and 0 bases respectively, with 13 bases between them. The complete variable domain, with remaining parts taken from reference TRBV9 and TRBJ1-3, reads DSGVTQTPKHLITATGQRVTLRCSPRSGDLSVYWYQQSLDQGLQFLIQYYNGEERAKGNILERFSAQQFPDLHSELNLSSLELGDSALYFCASSGYQGISGNTIYFGEGSWLTVV.